Sequencing of this T cell receptor (beta chain) was carried out in a study of blood T cell repertoires in COVID-19. Study-wide background: Samples came from the United States, Italy and Spain, spanning acute and convalescent COVID-19. Nucleic acid was either cDNA or gDNA, and it came from T cells, B-cell-depleted T cells, or PBMCs.

Germline V gene lookup returns CDR1 MNHEY and CDR2 SVGAGI. This CDR3 is built from 14 residues. The V segment lost 4 bases and the J segment 1 base; nucleotides outside the gene matches: 2. Per the original data handling: Nucleated cell number was recorded as an estimate derived from reference gene primer amplification. The protocol was immunoSEQ multiplex PCR, while the TCRdb copy is restricted to in-frame clones and leaves out a portion. That table supplies the V and J calls and clone size; D and trimming were determined from the DNA. This table holds roughly 60,000 clones, about 77% found once. The chain employs TRBV6-5 and TRBJ2-5; 8 nucleotides align to TRBD1. This receptor was taken from a human donor in a cohort sampled during active COVID-19. Sequences were obtained from peripheral blood. The CDR3 DNA is TGTGCCAGCAGTTTCGACAGGGGCCAAGAGACCCAGTACTTC. Its translation is CASSFDRGQETQYF.